These T cell receptor beta chains were read from a single sample in a study of cytomegalovirus exposure and HLA in healthy donors. This table comes from immunoSEQ multiplex PCR, and its TCRdb copy is limited to in-frame clones, with some not included. The profile shows 110,000 to 150,000 clones, roughly 78% of them singletons. Sequenced material: PBMCs. These receptors were taken from a man under 40 in good health and CMV-seronegative. CDR3s include the opening cysteine and the closing phenylalanine or tryptophan. Fields, in order: J gene, V gene, CDR3 length, CDR3 protein.

TRBJ2-1 TRBV28 13 CASSLQALTEQFF
TRBJ1-1 TRBV29-1 11 CSVGRNTEAFF
TRBJ1-2 TRBV4-1 14 CASSQNRGPYGYTF
TRBJ2-3 TRBV5-1 14 CASSLGGDKDTQYF
TRBJ1-2 TRBV18 13 CASSPGQDNGYTF
TRBJ2-1 TRBV5-1 13 CASSLTSGGEQFF
TRBJ1-2 TRBV5-4 15 CASSLVGQPTYGYTF
TRBJ1-4 TRBV28 16 CASSRTGRGRLEKLFF
TRBJ1-1 TRBV2 12 CANQEFVAGAFF
TRBJ2-1 TRBV5-8 15 CASSLGWTGRNEQFF
TRBJ1-2 TRBV14 15 CASSQGLPQVEGYTF
TRBJ2-3 TRBV4-1 16 CASSQGRGAPPDTQYF
TRBJ2-5 TRBV5-6 11 CASSFGETQYF
TRBJ2-3 TRBV4-1 15 CASSLSGGRDYTQYF
TRBJ2-7 TRBV4-1 17 CASSQDTVLATPYEQYF
TRBJ1-1 TRBV4-2 14 CASSQGYRNTEAFF
TRBJ1-2 TRBV5-1 15 CASSIGTGSIYGYTF
TRBJ1-4 TRBV7-9 15 CASSFGTARGEKLFF
TRBJ2-5 TRBV5-6 16 CASSLDRVQGGETQYF
TRBJ1-2 TRBV2 15 CASSGGTGRHDGYTF
TRBJ2-1 TRBV7-9 16 CASSFGGGGFGNEQFF
TRBJ1-2 TRBV4-2 17 CASSQVIRDSTGNGYTF
TRBJ1-1 TRBV7-8 13 CASSLVSGTEAFF
TRBJ2-3 TRBV9 15 CASSVADTSTDTQYF
TRBJ1-1 TRBV18 15 CASSPGGALNTEAFF
TRBJ1-1 TRBV6-4 12 CASIPHSQDCFF
TRBJ1-2 TRBV6-5 16 CASSYSSGTGNHGYTF
TRBJ1-6 TRBV7-2 16 CASSFQPGTYNSPLHF
TRBJ2-2 TRBV4-1 16 CASSRALAANTGELFF
TRBJ2-3 TRBV29-1 11 CSGLRADTQYF
TRBJ2-3 TRBV5-4 16 CASSWDQGGITDTQYF